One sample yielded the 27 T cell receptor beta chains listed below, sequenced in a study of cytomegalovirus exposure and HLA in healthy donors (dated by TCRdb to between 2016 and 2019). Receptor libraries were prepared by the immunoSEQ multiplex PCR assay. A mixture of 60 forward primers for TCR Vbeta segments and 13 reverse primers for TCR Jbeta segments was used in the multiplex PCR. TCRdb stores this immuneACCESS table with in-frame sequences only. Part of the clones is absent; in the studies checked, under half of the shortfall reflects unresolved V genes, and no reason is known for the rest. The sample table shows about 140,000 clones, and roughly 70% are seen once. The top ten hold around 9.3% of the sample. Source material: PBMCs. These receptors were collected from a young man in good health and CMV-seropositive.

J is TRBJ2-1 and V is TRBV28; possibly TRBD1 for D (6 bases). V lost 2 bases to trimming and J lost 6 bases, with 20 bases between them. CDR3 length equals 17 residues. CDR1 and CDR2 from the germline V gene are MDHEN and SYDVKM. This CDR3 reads CASSLGNPGDLGNEQFF. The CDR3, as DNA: TGTGCCAGCAGTTTAGGTAACCCAGGGGATTTGGGCAATGAGCAGTTCTTC.

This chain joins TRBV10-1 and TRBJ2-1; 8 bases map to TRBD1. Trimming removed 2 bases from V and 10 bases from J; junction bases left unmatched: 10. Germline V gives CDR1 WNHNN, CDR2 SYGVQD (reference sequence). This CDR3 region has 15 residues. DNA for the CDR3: TGCGCCAGCAGTGAGAGGTGGGCCCAGGGGGCCGAGCAGTTCTTC. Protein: CASSERWAQGAEQFF.

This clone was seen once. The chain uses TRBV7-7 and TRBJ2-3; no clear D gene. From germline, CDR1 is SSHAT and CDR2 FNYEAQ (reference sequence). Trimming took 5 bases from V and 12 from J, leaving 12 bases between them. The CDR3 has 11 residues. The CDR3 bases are TGTGCCAGCAGCCCCCCCAAGCGTCAGTATTTT. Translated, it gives CASSPPKRQYF.

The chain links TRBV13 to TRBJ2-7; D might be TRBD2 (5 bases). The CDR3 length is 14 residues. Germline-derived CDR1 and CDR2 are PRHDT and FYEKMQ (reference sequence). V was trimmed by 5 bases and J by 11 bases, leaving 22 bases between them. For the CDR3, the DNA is TGTGCCAGCAGCCCCCCCCACCGGGCTAGCCTTAAGTACTTC. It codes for CASSPPHRASLKYF.

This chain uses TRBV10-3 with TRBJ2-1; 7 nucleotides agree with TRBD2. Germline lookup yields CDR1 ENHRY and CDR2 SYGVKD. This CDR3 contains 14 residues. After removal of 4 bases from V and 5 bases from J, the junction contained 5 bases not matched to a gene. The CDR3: CAISGGAGNNEQFF. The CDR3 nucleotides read TGTGCCATCAGTGGGGGAGCGGGAAACAATGAGCAGTTCTTC.

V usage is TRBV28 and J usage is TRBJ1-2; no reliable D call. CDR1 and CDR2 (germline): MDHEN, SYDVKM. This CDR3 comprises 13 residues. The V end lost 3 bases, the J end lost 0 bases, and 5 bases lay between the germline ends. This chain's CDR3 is CASSLPANYGYTF. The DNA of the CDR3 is TGTGCCAGCAGTTTGCCAGCTAACTATGGCTACACCTTC.

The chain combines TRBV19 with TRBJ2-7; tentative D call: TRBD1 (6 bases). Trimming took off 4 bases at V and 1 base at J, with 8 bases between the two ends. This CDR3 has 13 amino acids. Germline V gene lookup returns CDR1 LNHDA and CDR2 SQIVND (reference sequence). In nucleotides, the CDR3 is TGTGCCAGTAGTACTGGACAGTCCTACGAGCAGTACTTC. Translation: CASSTGQSYEQYF.

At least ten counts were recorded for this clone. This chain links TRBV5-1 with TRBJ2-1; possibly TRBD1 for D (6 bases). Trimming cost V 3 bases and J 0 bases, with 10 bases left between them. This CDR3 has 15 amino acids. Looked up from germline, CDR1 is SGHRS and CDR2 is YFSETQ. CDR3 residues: CASSYTGSSYNEQFF. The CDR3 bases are TGCGCCAGCAGCTATACAGGGAGCTCCTACAATGAGCAGTTCTTC.

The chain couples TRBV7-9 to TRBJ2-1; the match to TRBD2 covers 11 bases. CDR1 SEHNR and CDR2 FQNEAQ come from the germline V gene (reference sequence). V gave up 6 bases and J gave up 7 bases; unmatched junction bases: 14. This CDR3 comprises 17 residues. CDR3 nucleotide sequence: TGTGCCAGCAGGGACACTAGCGGGAGTCCCCACGGGAATGAGCAGTTCTTC. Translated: CASRDTSGSPHGNEQFF.

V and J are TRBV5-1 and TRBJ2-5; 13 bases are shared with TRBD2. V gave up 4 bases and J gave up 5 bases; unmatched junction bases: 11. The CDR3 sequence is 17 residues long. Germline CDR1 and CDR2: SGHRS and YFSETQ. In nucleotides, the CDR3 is TGCGCCAGCAGCAGGACTAGCGGGGGAACTCTAGGGGAGACCCAGTACTTC. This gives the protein CASSRTSGGTLGETQYF.

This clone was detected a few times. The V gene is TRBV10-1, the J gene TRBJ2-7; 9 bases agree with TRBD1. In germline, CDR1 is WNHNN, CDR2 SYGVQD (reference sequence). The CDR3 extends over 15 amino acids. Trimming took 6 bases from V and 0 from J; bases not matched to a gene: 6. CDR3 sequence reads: CASSRGTGSSYEQYF. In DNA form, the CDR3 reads TGCGCCAGCAGCAGGGGGACAGGGAGCTCCTACGAGCAGTACTTC.

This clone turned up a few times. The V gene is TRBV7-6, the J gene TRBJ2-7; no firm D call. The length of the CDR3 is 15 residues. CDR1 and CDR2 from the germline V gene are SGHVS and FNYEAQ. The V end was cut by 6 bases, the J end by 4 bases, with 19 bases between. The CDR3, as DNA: TGTGCCAGCAGTCCGATCAAATCGGGTCTATACGAGCAGTACTTC. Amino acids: CASSPIKSGLYEQYF.

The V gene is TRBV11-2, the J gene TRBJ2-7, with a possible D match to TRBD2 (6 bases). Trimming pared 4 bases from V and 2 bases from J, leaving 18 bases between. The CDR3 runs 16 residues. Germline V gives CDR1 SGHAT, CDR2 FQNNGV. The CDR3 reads CASSSPRDGKPYEQYF. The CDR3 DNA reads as TGTGCCAGCAGCTCCCCGCGGGACGGGAAACCCTACGAGCAGTACTTC.

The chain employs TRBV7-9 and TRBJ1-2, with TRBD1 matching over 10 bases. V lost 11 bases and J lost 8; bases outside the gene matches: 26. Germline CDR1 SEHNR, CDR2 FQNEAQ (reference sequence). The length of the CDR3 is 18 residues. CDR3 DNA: TGTGCCGAATCCTTCCCGCTCGGGAGGAGACAGGGGGCGGTAGGCTACACCTTC. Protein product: CAESFPLGRRQGAVGYTF.

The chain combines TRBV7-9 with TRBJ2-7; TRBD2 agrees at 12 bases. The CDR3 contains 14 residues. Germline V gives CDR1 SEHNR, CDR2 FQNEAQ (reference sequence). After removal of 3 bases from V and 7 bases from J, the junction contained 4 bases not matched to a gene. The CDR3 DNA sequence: TGTGCCAGCAGCTTTCTAGCGGGAGGGGGGGAGCAGTACTTC. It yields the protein CASSFLAGGGEQYF.

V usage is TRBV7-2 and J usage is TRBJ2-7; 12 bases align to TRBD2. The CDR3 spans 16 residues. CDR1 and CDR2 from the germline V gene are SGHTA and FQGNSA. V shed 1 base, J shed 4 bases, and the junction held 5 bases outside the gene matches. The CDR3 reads CASSLGLAGVKYEQYF. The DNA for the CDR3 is TGTGCCAGCAGCTTAGGACTAGCGGGAGTGAAATACGAGCAGTACTTC.

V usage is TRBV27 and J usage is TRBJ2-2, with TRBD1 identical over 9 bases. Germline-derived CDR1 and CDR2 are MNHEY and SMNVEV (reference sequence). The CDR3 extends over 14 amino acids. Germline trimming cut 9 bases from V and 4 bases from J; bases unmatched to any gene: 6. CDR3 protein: CASLQGAGTGELFF. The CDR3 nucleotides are TGTGCCAGTTTACAGGGGGCGGGCACCGGGGAGCTGTTTTTT.

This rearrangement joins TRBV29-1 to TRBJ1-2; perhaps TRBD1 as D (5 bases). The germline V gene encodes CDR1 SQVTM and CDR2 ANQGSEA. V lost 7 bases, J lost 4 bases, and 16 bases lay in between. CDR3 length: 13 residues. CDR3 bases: TGCAGCGCAGAGGCAGGGATCGGCTATGGCTACACCTTC. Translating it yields CSAEAGIGYGYTF.

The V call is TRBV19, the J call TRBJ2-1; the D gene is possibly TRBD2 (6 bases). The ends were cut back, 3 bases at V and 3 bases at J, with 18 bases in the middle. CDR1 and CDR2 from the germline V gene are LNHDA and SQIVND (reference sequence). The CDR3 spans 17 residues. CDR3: CASSIPGRTILYNEQFF. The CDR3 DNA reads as TGTGCCAGTAGTATCCCCGGCCGGACTATCCTCTACAATGAGCAGTTCTTC.

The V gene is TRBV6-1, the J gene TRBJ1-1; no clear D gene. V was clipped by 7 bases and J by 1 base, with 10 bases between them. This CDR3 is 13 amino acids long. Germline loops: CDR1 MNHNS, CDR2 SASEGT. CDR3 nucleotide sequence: TGTGCCAGCACCGGGTTTTCGAACACTGAAGCTTTCTTT. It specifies CASTGFSNTEAFF.

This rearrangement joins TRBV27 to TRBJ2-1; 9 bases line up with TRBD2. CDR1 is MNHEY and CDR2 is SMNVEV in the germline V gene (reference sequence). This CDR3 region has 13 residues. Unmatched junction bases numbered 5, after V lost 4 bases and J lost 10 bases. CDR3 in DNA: TGTGCCAGCAGTTCACTAGCGGGCGGGGAGCAGTTCTTC. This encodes CASSSLAGGEQFF.

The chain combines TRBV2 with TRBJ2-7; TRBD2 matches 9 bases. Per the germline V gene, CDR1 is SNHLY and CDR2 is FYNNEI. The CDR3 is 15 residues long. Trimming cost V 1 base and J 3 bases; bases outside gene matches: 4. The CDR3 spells CASSEGAGGFYEQYF. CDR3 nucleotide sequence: TGTGCCAGCAGTGAAGGGGCGGGAGGGTTCTACGAGCAGTACTTC.

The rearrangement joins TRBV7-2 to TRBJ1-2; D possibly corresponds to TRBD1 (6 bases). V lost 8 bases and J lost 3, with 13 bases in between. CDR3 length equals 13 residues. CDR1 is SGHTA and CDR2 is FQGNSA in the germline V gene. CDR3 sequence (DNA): TGTGCCAGCGGGGGGGGCCTGGACTATGGCTACACCTTC. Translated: CASGGGLDYGYTF.

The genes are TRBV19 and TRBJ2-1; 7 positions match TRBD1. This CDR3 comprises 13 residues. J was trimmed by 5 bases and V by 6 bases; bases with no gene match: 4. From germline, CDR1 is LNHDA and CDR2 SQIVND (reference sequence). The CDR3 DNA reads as TGTGCCAGTAGGTCCGGGACAGACAATGAGCAGTTCTTC. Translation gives CASRSGTDNEQFF.

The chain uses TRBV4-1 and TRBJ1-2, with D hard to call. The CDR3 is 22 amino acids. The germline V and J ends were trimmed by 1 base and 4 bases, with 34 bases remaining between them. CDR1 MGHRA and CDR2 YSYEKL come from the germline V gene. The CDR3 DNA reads TGCGCCAGCAGCCAAGTAGTACAAAGTCCGAACCAACTCCCAGGAACTCGCTATGGCTACACCTTC. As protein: CASSQVVQSPNQLPGTRYGYTF.

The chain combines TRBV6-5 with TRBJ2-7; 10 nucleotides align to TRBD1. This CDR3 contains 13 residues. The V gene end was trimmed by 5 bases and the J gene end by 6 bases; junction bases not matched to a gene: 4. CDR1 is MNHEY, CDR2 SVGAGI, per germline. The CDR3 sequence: CASSEWTGGEQYF. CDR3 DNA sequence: TGTGCCAGCAGTGAATGGACAGGGGGCGAGCAGTACTTC.

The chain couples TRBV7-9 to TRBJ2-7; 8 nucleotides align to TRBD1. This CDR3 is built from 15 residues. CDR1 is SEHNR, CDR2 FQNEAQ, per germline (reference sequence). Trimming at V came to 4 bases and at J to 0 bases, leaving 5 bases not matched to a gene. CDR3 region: CASSSWTGNSYEQYF. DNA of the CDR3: TGTGCCAGCAGCTCCTGGACAGGGAACTCCTACGAGCAGTACTTC. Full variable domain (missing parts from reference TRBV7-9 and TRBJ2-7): DTGVSQNPRHKITKRGQNVTFRCDPISEHNRLYWYRQTLGQGPEFLTYFQNEAQLEKSRLLSDRFSAERPKGSFSTLEIQRTEQGDSAMYLCASSSWTGNSYEQYFGPGTRLTVT.